A single sample is the source of the 17 T cell receptor beta chains below, sequenced in a study of blood T cell repertoires in COVID-19. Measured with immunoSEQ multiplex PCR; TCRdb has only the in-frame clones, and not every one. The sample has about 52,000 clones; around 88% are singletons. Sequencing was performed on peripheral blood. Source of these receptors: an elderly woman with acute or convalescent COVID-19.

The J gene is TRBJ1-6, the V gene TRBV19, with TRBD1 as a possible D gene (6 bases). The length of the CDR3 is 12 residues. Trimming shortened V by 3 bases and J by 14 bases, and 11 bases separated the two germline ends. Germline V gives CDR1 LNHDA, CDR2 SQIVND (reference sequence). CDR3 bases: TGTGCCAGTAGTATTGAGGGGGTCACCCTCCACTTT. It encodes CASSIEGVTLHF.

The chain employs TRBV3-1 (or the pseudogene TRBV3-2) and TRBJ1-3; 7 bases match TRBD1. V dropped 2 bases and J dropped 4; count of bases not matched to a gene: 5. This CDR3 is 15 amino acids long. Per germline, CDR1 LGHDT and CDR2 YNNKEL (reference sequence). DNA for the CDR3: TGTGCCAGCAGCCAACGCGCAGGGGGAGGAAACACCATATATTTT. Translating gives CASSQRAGGGNTIYF.

V gene TRBV10-1 combines with J gene TRBJ2-1; TRBD2 aligns across 15 bases. Germline loops: CDR1 WNHNN, CDR2 SYGVQD (reference sequence). CDR3 length: 15 residues. The V segment lost 7 bases and the J segment 10 bases; nucleotides outside the gene matches: 8. In nucleotides, the CDR3 is TGCGCCAGCACCCCGGGACTAGCGGGGGGCACGGAGCAGTTCTTC. The encoded protein is CASTPGLAGGTEQFF.

V usage is TRBV3-1 (or the pseudogene TRBV3-2) and J usage is TRBJ1-2, with D possibly TRBD1 on 5 matching bases. The CDR3 consists of 14 residues. Germline CDR1 reads LGHDT; CDR2 reads YNNKEL (reference sequence). V was cut by 1 base and J by 4 bases, with 10 bases left in between. The CDR3: CASSQGQGIYGYTF. As DNA, the CDR3 is TGTGCCAGCAGCCAAGGGCAGGGTATCTATGGCTACACCTTC.

This clone appeared a single time. This chain joins TRBV2 and TRBJ2-5; 10 nucleotides align to TRBD2. The ends lost 6 bases at V and 3 bases at J; junction bases unmatched: 10. The CDR3 is 16 residues long. CDR1 is SNHLY and CDR2 is FYNNEI in the germline V gene. The CDR3 bases are TGTGCCAGCAGGGCCTTCGGGACTAGCGATAAAGAGACCCAGTACTTC. Translating gives CASRAFGTSDKETQYF.

The chain recombines TRBV7-8 with TRBJ1-2; 9 nucleotides match TRBD1. This CDR3 has 14 residues. Germline V gives CDR1 SGHVS, CDR2 FQNEAQ. Losses at the gene ends were 5 bases for V and 8 bases for J; bases not matched to a gene: 9. Written as DNA, the CDR3 is TGTGCCAGCAGCGGCGCCGGGACAGGGATCGGCTACACCTTC. It is translated as CASSGAGTGIGYTF.

The CDR3 here is CSAIKDREAFF. The CDR3 DNA sequence: TGCAGTGCCATTAAGGACAGGGAAGCTTTCTTT. The chain carries TRBV20-1 and TRBJ1-1; 7 bases map to TRBD1. The CDR3 contains 11 residues. V trimming: 6 bases; J trimming: 8 bases; junction bases outside the gene matches: 6. Germline values: CDR1 DFQATT, CDR2 SNEGSKA (reference sequence).

CDR3 sequence reads: CASVKSGGRTEAFF. The CDR3 nucleotides are TGTGCCAGCGTCAAGTCGGGGGGTCGCACTGAAGCTTTCTTT. This chain links TRBV6-5 with TRBJ1-1; TRBD1 might be the D (5 bases). The V and J ends lost 8 bases and 4 bases respectively, with 17 bases between them. This CDR3 has 14 residues. Germline loops: CDR1 MNHEY, CDR2 SVGAGI.

J is TRBJ1-3 and V is TRBV6-5, with D possibly matching TRBD1 (5 bases). Trimming pared 6 bases from V and 11 bases from J, leaving 17 bases between. CDR3 length: 13 amino acids. From germline, CDR1 is MNHEY and CDR2 SVGAGI. CDR3 nucleotides: TGTGCCAGCAGCCACGGGGGTGGGTTGTCCATATATTTT. Protein: CASSHGGGLSIYF.

This clone was observed a single time. V and J are TRBV5-1 and TRBJ2-3; perhaps TRBD2 as D (5 bases). Trimming shortened V by 6 bases and J by 6 bases, and 20 bases separated the two germline ends. The CDR3 is 15 residues long. The germline CDR1 and CDR2 sequences are SGHRS and YFSETQ. The CDR3 spells CASKVSESRGDTQYF. CDR3 bases: TGCGCCAGCAAAGTGTCGGAGAGTAGAGGGGATACGCAGTATTTT.

CDR3 region: CASSWDRRNYGYTF. DNA for the CDR3: TGTGCCAGCAGTTGGGACAGGCGGAACTATGGCTACACCTTC. The rearrangement links TRBV6-5 to TRBJ1-2; TRBD1 aligns across 8 bases. The CDR3 loop spans 14 amino acids. Trimming at V came to 4 bases and at J to 2 bases, leaving 3 bases not matched to a gene. Germline V CDR1 and CDR2: MNHEY, SVGAGI.

The V call is TRBV29-1, the J call TRBJ2-5; tentatively, D is TRBD1 (6 bases). There are 14 residues in the CDR3. CDR1 and CDR2 from the germline V gene are SQVTM and ANQGSEA. The V gene lost 2 bases and the J gene lost 5 bases, with 15 bases spanning the gap. The CDR3 is CSVELVRGLETQYF. The CDR3 coding sequence is TGCAGCGTTGAATTGGTCAGGGGATTGGAGACCCAGTACTTC.

The J gene is TRBJ1-3, the V gene TRBV7-6, with a weak D call TRBD1 (6 bases). The CDR3 contains 16 residues. CDR1 and CDR2 from the germline V gene are SGHVS and FNYEAQ. V was clipped by 0 bases and J by 1 base, with 10 bases between them. The CDR3, as DNA: TGTGCCAGCAGCTTAGCGTACAGGGCGTCTGGAAACACCATATATTTT. Translated: CASSLAYRASGNTIYF.

The V gene is TRBV2, the J gene TRBJ1-1, with TRBD1 matching over 9 bases. CDR3 length: 14 amino acids. Germline values: CDR1 SNHLY, CDR2 FYNNEI. After removal of 6 bases from V and 6 bases from J, the junction contained 8 bases not matched to a gene. The CDR3 region is CASRGQGAVAEAFF. The CDR3 bases are TGTGCCAGCAGGGGACAGGGTGCGGTGGCTGAAGCTTTCTTT.

This chain connects TRBV7-2 to TRBJ2-7, with D possibly being TRBD2 (6 bases). The CDR3 has 14 residues. The ends were cut back, 0 bases at V and 4 bases at J, with 10 bases in the middle. Germline CDR1 and CDR2: SGHTA and FQGNSA. CDR3 bases: TGTGCCAGCAGCTTAGCCGGGCGGGGTTACGAGCAGTACTTC. It translates to CASSLAGRGYEQYF.

This rearrangement joins TRBV21-1 to TRBJ1-1; whether TRBD1, the table's D call, matches the DNA was not checked. TRBV21-1 is classified as a pseudogene. The CDR3 runs to 14 residues. The CDR3 region has the DNA TGTGCCAGCAGCTGCCGGGACAGGGGCACTGAAGCTTTCTTT. Residues: CASSCRDRGTEAFF.

This clone was found once. The rearrangement links TRBV7-9 to TRBJ1-5, with 7 bases matching TRBD1. Germline V gene lookup returns CDR1 SEHNR and CDR2 FQNEAQ (reference sequence). Germline trimming cut 5 bases from V and 5 bases from J; bases unmatched to any gene: 3. The CDR3 has 13 residues. The CDR3 DNA reads TGTGCCAGCAGCCCTACAGGGGATCAGCCCCAGCATTTT. Protein: CASSPTGDQPQHF. The full variable domain, its missing parts supplied by reference TRBV7-9 and TRBJ1-5, is DTGVSQNPRHKITKRGQNVTFRCDPISEHNRLYWYRQTLGQGPEFLTYFQNEAQLEKSRLLSDRFSAERPKGSFSTLEIQRTEQGDSAMYLCASSPTGDQPQHFGDGTRLSIL.